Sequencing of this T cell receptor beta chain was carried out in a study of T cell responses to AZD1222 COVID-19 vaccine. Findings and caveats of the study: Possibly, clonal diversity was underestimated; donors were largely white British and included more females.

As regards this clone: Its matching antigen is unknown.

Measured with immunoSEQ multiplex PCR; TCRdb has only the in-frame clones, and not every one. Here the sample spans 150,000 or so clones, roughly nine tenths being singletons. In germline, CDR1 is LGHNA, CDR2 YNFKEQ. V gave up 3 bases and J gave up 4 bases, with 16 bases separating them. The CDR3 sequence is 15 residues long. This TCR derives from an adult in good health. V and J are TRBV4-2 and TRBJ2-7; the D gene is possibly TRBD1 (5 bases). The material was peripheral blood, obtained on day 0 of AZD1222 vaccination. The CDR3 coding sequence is TGTGCCAGCAGCCACTCCCAGGGATACGAGTACGAGCAGTACTTC. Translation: CASSHSQGYEYEQYF.